This T cell receptor beta chain was sequenced in a study of OX40 agonist ivuxolimab in advanced cancers. Measured with immunoSEQ multiplex PCR; TCRdb has only the in-frame clones, and not every one. The data show more than 100,000 clones, 85% to 90% seen once. This CDR3 is built from 13 residues. Germline V CDR1 and CDR2: SGHTA, FQGNSA. Germline trimming cut 11 bases from V and 7 bases from J; bases unmatched to any gene: 9. The input for sequencing was CD4+ or CD8+ T cells sorted from blood, taken in a trial of the OX40 agonist ivuxolimab. The chain is built from TRBV7-2 and TRBJ2-1; 9 bases match TRBD1. This clonotype was obtained from an adult with an advanced solid tumor such as melanoma, head and neck, liver or kidney cancer. The CDR3 spells CASGTGLLNEQFF. The DNA for the CDR3 is TGTGCCTCCGGGACAGGGCTCTTGAATGAGCAGTTCTTC.